These 13 T cell receptor beta chains came from one sample sequenced in a study of identical twins. TCRdb re-analysed the 5' RACE reads in MiXCR, keeping a single row per CDR3 protein. The data hold 500,000 to 650,000 distinct CDR3 sequences, with about 7% observed a single time. A further study also used this sample, focusing on yellow fever vaccine responses in identical twins.

The sample comprised PBMCs. These receptors all stem from a woman aged 18-35 years in good health.

The chain combines TRBV5-5 with TRBJ2-1, with 7 positions matching TRBD1. The CDR3 contains 15 residues. Germline lookup yields CDR1 SGHKS and CDR2 YYEKEE (reference sequence). V lost 5 bases and J lost 7; bases outside the gene matches: 12. The CDR3 is CASSHPRTGRNEQFF. CDR3 coding DNA: TGTGCCAGCAGTCATCCCAGGACAGGACGGAATGAGCAGTTCTTC.

This clonotype was counted between two and nine times. The V call is TRBV12-3 or TRBV12-4, the J call TRBJ2-1; the D gene is possibly TRBD2 (6 bases). The CDR3 spans 17 residues. Trimming stripped 4 bases from V and 0 bases from J, with 16 bases between. The CDR3 sequence is CASSSPGDLSSYNEQFF. CDR3 bases: TGTGCCAGCAGTTCCCCGGGGGACTTAAGCTCCTACAATGAGCAGTTCTTC.

This clonotype was counted at least ten times. This chain connects TRBV21-1 to TRBJ2-5; no DNA check was done on the table's D call, TRBD2. TRBV21-1 represents a pseudogene. The length of the CDR3 is 22 residues. The CDR3 sequence is CASSKAPLEGTRGLAEGETQYF. As DNA, the CDR3 is TGTGCCAGCAGCAAAGCTCCTTTGGAGGGGACTAGGGGACTAGCAGAGGGAGAGACCCAGTACTTC.

The sample holds a few counts of this clonotype. The genes are TRBV5-6 and TRBJ2-7, with unresolved D. CDR1 SGHDT and CDR2 YYEEEE come from the germline V gene. The CDR3 is 16 amino acids. The V gene lost 0 bases and the J gene lost 0 bases, with 13 bases spanning the gap. This CDR3 is CASSLAVAYVSYEQYV. The CDR3 bases are TGTGCCAGCAGCTTGGCGGTAGCCTACGTCTCCTACGAGCAGTACGTC.

This clonotype was observed a few times. CDR3 sequence reads: CASSFREEQFF. CDR3 DNA: TGTGCCAGCAGCTTTCGAGAAGAGCAGTTCTTC. The chain links TRBV11-2 to TRBJ2-1, with D unclear. Germline V CDR1 and CDR2: SGHAT, FQNNGV. The CDR3 totals 11 residues. Trimming stripped 3 bases from V and 10 bases from J, with 7 bases between.

This chain connects TRBV27 to TRBJ1-2; D unresolved. Germline V gives CDR1 MNHEY, CDR2 SMNVEV (reference sequence). The CDR3 extends over 19 amino acids. Trimming took 4 bases from V and 1 from J, leaving 25 bases between them. The CDR3 coding sequence is TGTGCCAGCAGTTCGCGGGCCGGGTCCTACGGATCTTATAACTATGGCTACACCTTC. Its protein product is CASSSRAGSYGSYNYGYTF.

This clonotype was seen a few times. The genes are TRBV28 and TRBJ2-1; no firm D call. Germline V lookup: CDR1 MDHEN, CDR2 SYDVKM. V was clipped by 4 bases and J by 9 bases, with 7 bases between them. The CDR3 contains 11 residues. As DNA, the CDR3 is TGTGCCAGCAGTTCCCCCAGTGAGCAGTTCTTC. As protein: CASSSPSEQFF.

The sample holds many counts of this clonotype. The chain uses TRBV5-1 and TRBJ2-3; D is perhaps TRBD1 or TRBD2 (5 bases each). The CDR3 runs to 14 residues. The germline gives CDR1 SGHRS, CDR2 YFSETQ. V shed 4 bases and J shed 6 bases, with 15 bases lying between them. The CDR3 sequence is CASSPGRERDTQYF. Written as DNA, the CDR3 is TGCGCCAGCAGCCCGGGCAGGGAGCGGGATACGCAGTATTTT.

This clonotype occurred a few times. CDR3 in DNA: TGTGCCAGCAGCTTAGATGGGAGCGGGACTAGAAATTACGAGCAGTACTTC. Residues: CASSLDGSGTRNYEQYF. The rearrangement uses TRBV11-2 and TRBJ2-7; 8 bases agree with TRBD2. The V segment lost 0 bases and the J segment 4 bases; nucleotides outside the gene matches: 11. The CDR3 totals 17 residues. Looked up from germline, CDR1 is SGHAT and CDR2 is FQNNGV.

This clonotype was recorded many times. This chain uses TRBV12-3 or TRBV12-4 with TRBJ1-4; no clear D gene. This CDR3 contains 13 residues. Deletions cut 7 bases from V and 3 bases from J, with 9 bases between. The CDR3 DNA is TGTGCCAGCAACATTGGATCTAATGAAAAACTGTTTTTT. This sequence encodes CASNIGSNEKLFF.

This clonotype was counted many times. The chain carries TRBV2 and TRBJ2-3; D not certain. The length of the CDR3 is 13 residues. Germline CDR1 reads SNHLY; CDR2 reads FYNNEI. Trimming stripped 6 bases from V and 4 bases from J, with 11 bases between. The CDR3 protein is CASRANPPDTQYF. DNA of the CDR3: TGTGCCAGCAGGGCGAACCCCCCAGATACGCAGTATTTT.

This clonotype showed up many times. V gene TRBV9 combines with J gene TRBJ2-1; the D is unclear. Germline assignment: CDR1 SGDLS and CDR2 YYNGEE. The CDR3 sequence is 15 residues long. Trimming left V 1 base short and J 8 bases short, with 16 bases between. The CDR3 DNA is TGTGCCAGCAGCGTAATGGCAGATCTATCTGATGAGCAGTTCTTC. Translated, it gives CASSVMADLSDEQFF.

Written as DNA, the CDR3 is TGTGCCAGCAGCGTAGGGCCGACTAGCGGGAGGGCCGTGACCGGGGAGCTGTTTTTT. Amino acid sequence: CASSVGPTSGRAVTGELFF. This chain links TRBV9 with TRBJ2-2, with 14 nucleotides matching TRBD2. The CDR3 is 19 amino acids. Losses at the gene ends were 0 bases for V and 5 bases for J; bases not matched to a gene: 9. CDR1 is SGDLS and CDR2 is YYNGEE in the germline V gene.